These 27 T cell receptor beta chains were sequenced from one sample in a study of beta chain features in type 1 diabetes. All of the isolated RNA was reverse transcribed, so expressed TCRB transcripts were sequenced. Measured with immunoSEQ multiplex PCR; TCRdb has only the in-frame clones, and not every one. The data hold a few hundred thousand clones, with roughly 13% observed a single time. Sequencing was done on a sample of naive CD4+ T cells from blood. The receptors were gathered from a man between 25 and 39 years old in good health.

V is TRBV7-2 and J is TRBJ2-1, with D possibly being TRBD2 (5 bases). In germline, CDR1 is SGHTA, CDR2 FQGNSA. The germline V and J ends were trimmed by 1 base and 5 bases, with 12 bases remaining between them. The CDR3 consists of 15 residues. CDR3 in amino acids: CASSLEALAHNEQFF. The CDR3 DNA reads TGTGCCAGCAGCTTAGAAGCCCTAGCACACAATGAGCAGTTCTTC.

This chain connects TRBV4-1 to TRBJ2-4; tentatively, D is TRBD1 or TRBD2 (7 bases each). Looked up from germline, CDR1 is MGHRA and CDR2 is YSYEKL. The ends were cut back, 1 base at V and 3 bases at J, with 13 bases in the middle. The CDR3 length is 16 residues. The chain's CDR3 is CASSQAGGALKNIQYF. The CDR3 DNA reads TGCGCCAGCAGCCAAGCAGGGGGGGCCCTCAAAAACATTCAGTACTTC.

This clone has only a few counts. One end of the junction is discordant with germline, which a read error may explain. The genes are TRBV29-1 and TRBJ2-5, with D perhaps matching TRBD1 (6 bases). CDR1 is SQVTM, CDR2 ANQGSEA, per germline. The CDR3 length is 13 residues. DNA of the CDR3: TGCAGCGGTGAAAGACAGGCGGGAGAGACCCAGTACTTC. This encodes CSGERQAGETQYF.

The chain joins TRBV15 to TRBJ1-6; D is unresolved. V gave up 1 base and J gave up 8 bases, with 3 bases separating them. Per germline, CDR1 LNHNV and CDR2 YYDKDF (reference sequence). The CDR3 totals 12 residues. The CDR3 DNA is TGTGCCACCAGCAGAGCAGATTCACCCCTCCACTTT. This sequence encodes CATSRADSPLHF.

In its sample, this clone was seen a few times. The chain combines TRBV30 with TRBJ2-5, with D maybe TRBD1 (6 bases). Trimming took 0 bases from V and 5 from J, leaving 13 bases between them. Germline V CDR1 and CDR2: GTSNPN, SVGIG (reference sequence). This CDR3 comprises 14 residues. CDR3 sequence (DNA): TGTGCCTGGAGTGTCCCAGGGGAAGGGGAGACCCAGTACTTC. Translated: CAWSVPGEGETQYF.

The chain links TRBV4-3 to TRBJ2-3, with 8 bases aligning to TRBD1. V lost 6 bases and J lost 5; bases outside the gene matches: 13. There are 16 residues in the CDR3. Germline values: CDR1 LGHNA, CDR2 YSLEER. CDR3 amino acids: CASSIGQGGWGDTQYF. The CDR3, as DNA: TGCGCCAGCAGTATAGGACAGGGCGGTTGGGGAGATACGCAGTATTTT.

The gene calls are TRBV7-9 and TRBJ2-5; D remains unclear. Per germline, CDR1 SEHNR and CDR2 FQNEAQ (reference sequence). This CDR3 is built from 13 residues. V dropped 4 bases and J dropped 2 bases, with 8 bases sitting between them. For the CDR3, the DNA is TGTGCCAGCAGCTCCAAGATACAAGAGACCCAGTACTTC. It specifies CASSSKIQETQYF.

This clone was recorded a few times. The chain joins TRBV13 to TRBJ2-2; 8 nucleotides align to TRBD2. The ends lost 5 bases at V and 5 bases at J; junction bases unmatched: 13. The CDR3 length is 17 residues. The germline V gene encodes CDR1 PRHDT and CDR2 FYEKMQ (reference sequence). For the CDR3, the DNA is TGTGCCAGCAGCGACCGACTACCGGGACTAGGTACCGGGGAGCTGTTTTTT. It encodes CASSDRLPGLGTGELFF.

This clone showed up just a few times. This chain joins TRBV6-6 and TRBJ2-4, with D maybe TRBD2 (6 bases). The germline V gene has CDR1 MNHNY and CDR2 SVGAGI (reference sequence). The CDR3 has 15 amino acids. Trimming took 7 bases from V and 1 from J, leaving 14 bases between them. CDR3 bases: TGTGCCAGCACCCCCCCGGGGGAGGCCAAAAACATTCAGTACTTC. It codes for CASTPPGEAKNIQYF.

The chain joins TRBV29-1 to TRBJ2-1; D possibly corresponds to TRBD1 (6 bases). Germline V gives CDR1 SQVTM, CDR2 ANQGSEA. Between the trimmed V and J ends, which lost 3 bases and 13 bases, there was a span of 13 bases. This CDR3 is built from 11 residues. CDR3 residues: CSVETTGIQFF. In nucleotides, the CDR3 is TGCAGCGTTGAGACCACAGGGATACAGTTCTTC.

This clone was observed a few times. The chain employs TRBV10-3 and TRBJ2-3; no definite D call. Trimming left V 9 bases short and J 0 bases short, with 16 bases between. Germline V lookup: CDR1 ENHRY, CDR2 SYGVKD. The CDR3 loop spans 15 amino acids. The CDR3 loop is CAIRDRMTSTDTQYF. DNA of the CDR3: TGTGCCATACGTGATCGGATGACTAGCACAGATACGCAGTATTTT.

The rearrangement uses TRBV7-2 and TRBJ2-1; D is unresolved. Per germline, CDR1 SGHTA and CDR2 FQGNSA. The V and J ends lost 1 base and 4 bases respectively, with 11 bases between them. The CDR3 runs 15 residues. The CDR3 reads CASSLDLGTYNEQFF. The CDR3 DNA reads as TGTGCCAGCAGCTTAGATTTGGGAACTTACAATGAGCAGTTCTTC.

About this clone itself: This sample also contains other DNA sequences that code for the same CDR3. The CDR3 spells CASSQESRGRGQETQYF. The DNA of the CDR3 is TGCGCCAGCAGCCAAGAAAGTAGGGGAAGAGGTCAAGAGACCCAGTACTTC. The V and J genes are TRBV4-3 and TRBJ2-5; tentative D call: TRBD1 (5 bases). The CDR3 length is 17 residues. Between the trimmed V and J ends, which lost 0 bases and 2 bases, there was a span of 16 bases. Germline V gene sequence: CDR1 LGHNA, CDR2 YSLEER.

This clone occurred a few times. The chain employs TRBV29-1 and TRBJ1-5; 7 nucleotides line up with TRBD1. CDR3 length: 15 amino acids. Germline CDR1 and CDR2: SQVTM and ANQGSEA. Trimming took 5 bases from V and 2 from J; bases not matched to a gene: 9. The CDR3 bases are TGCAGCGTTAGTCAGGGGGACGGGGGCAATCAGCCCCAGCATTTT. Translation gives CSVSQGDGGNQPQHF.

This chain uses TRBV10-3 with TRBJ2-5, with TRBD2 matching over 11 bases. CDR1 is ENHRY and CDR2 is SYGVKD in the germline V gene. V lost 1 base and J lost 0; bases outside the gene matches: 4. The CDR3 has 17 amino acids. CDR3 sequence (DNA): TGTGCCATCAGTGAGTGGCTAGCGGGGGGAAACCAAGAGACCCAGTACTTC. It specifies CAISEWLAGGNQETQYF.

The V and J genes are TRBV7-9 and TRBJ1-1; TRBD1 matches at 7 bases. The germline V gene encodes CDR1 SEHNR and CDR2 FQNEAQ (reference sequence). Unmatched junction bases numbered 4, after V lost 1 base and J lost 5 bases. There are 14 residues in the CDR3. In DNA form, the CDR3 reads TGTGCCAGCAGCTTAGAGGGGGCGCCGACTGAAGCTTTCTTT. Translation gives CASSLEGAPTEAFF.

The CDR3 spells CASRPRGQGTEYF. DNA of the CDR3: TGTGCCAGCAGACCCCGGGGGCAGGGGACGGAGTATTTT. V and J are TRBV7-9 and TRBJ2-3; the D call may be TRBD1 or TRBD2 (6 bases each). V dropped 6 bases and J dropped 13 bases, with 20 bases sitting between them. The CDR3 covers 13 residues. In germline, CDR1 is SEHNR, CDR2 FQNEAQ (reference sequence).

Ten or more counts support this clone. V usage is TRBV7-9 and J usage is TRBJ2-3, with TRBD1 matching over 7 bases. The CDR3 is 15 amino acids. J was trimmed by 0 bases and V by 10 bases; bases with no gene match: 10. Germline V gives CDR1 SEHNR, CDR2 FQNEAQ (reference sequence). CDR3 coding DNA: TGTGCCACCGTAAGACAGGGCCAAAGCACAGATACGCAGTATTTT. Its translation is CATVRQGQSTDTQYF.

V and J are TRBV4-2 and TRBJ2-1, with TRBD2 identical over 8 bases. Losses at the gene ends were 1 base for V and 5 bases for J; bases not matched to a gene: 4. The CDR3 extends over 15 amino acids. CDR1 and CDR2 (germline): LGHNA, YNFKEQ. The DNA of the CDR3 is TGTGCCAGCAGCCAAGGTAGCGGGAAGAACAATGAGCAGTTCTTC. Its translation: CASSQGSGKNNEQFF.

This chain links TRBV7-9 with TRBJ1-3; no reliable D call. In germline, CDR1 is SEHNR, CDR2 FQNEAQ (reference sequence). The CDR3 contains 14 residues. The germline V and J ends were trimmed by 0 bases and 2 bases, with 5 bases remaining between them. As DNA, the CDR3 is TGTGCCAGCAGCTTAGCGCAGACTGGAAACACCATATATTTT. Translation gives CASSLAQTGNTIYF.

In its sample, this clone was seen a few times. The V gene is TRBV30, the J gene TRBJ2-5, with D possibly matching TRBD1 (6 bases). The CDR3 spans 15 residues. The ends were cut back, 2 bases at V and 5 bases at J, with 18 bases in the middle. Germline assignment: CDR1 GTSNPN and CDR2 SVGIG (reference sequence). CDR3 protein: CAWSPIAPRGETQYF. In DNA form, the CDR3 reads TGTGCCTGGAGTCCGATAGCTCCTAGGGGGGAGACCCAGTACTTC.

This clone has just a few counts. This chain links TRBV13 with TRBJ2-1, with D possibly matching TRBD1 (5 bases). Germline assignment: CDR1 PRHDT and CDR2 FYEKMQ (reference sequence). Deletions cut 5 bases from V and 0 bases from J, with 14 bases between. This CDR3 comprises 16 residues. CDR3 sequence: CASSPLDRNSYNEQFF. The DNA of the CDR3 is TGTGCCAGCAGCCCCCTAGACAGAAACTCCTACAATGAGCAGTTCTTC. Using reference TRBV13 and TRBJ2-1 for the parts outside the CDR3, the full variable domain is AAGVIQSPRHLIKEKRETATLKCYPIPRHDTVYWYQQGPGQDPQFLISFYEKMQSDKGSIPDRFSAQQFSDYHSELNMSSLELGDSALYFCASSPLDRNSYNEQFFGPGTRLTVL.

The V and J genes are TRBV7-2 and TRBJ2-1; 9 nucleotides align to TRBD2. The germline V gene encodes CDR1 SGHTA and CDR2 FQGNSA. The CDR3 spans 16 residues. J was trimmed by 8 bases and V by 5 bases; bases with no gene match: 13. In nucleotides, the CDR3 is TGTGCCAGCAGCATTAGTGTCGCTAGCGGGGAGGATGAGCAGTTCTTC. It is translated as CASSISVASGEDEQFF.

This clone occurred a few times. The J gene is TRBJ2-1, the V gene TRBV7-2; D is perhaps TRBD2 (6 bases). V lost 2 bases, J lost 6 bases, and 14 bases lay in between. The CDR3 runs 15 residues. Per germline, CDR1 SGHTA and CDR2 FQGNSA. CDR3 sequence (DNA): TGTGCCAGCAGCTTAAGGCCGGGAGAGTTCAATGAGCAGTTCTTC. This gives the protein CASSLRPGEFNEQFF.

A few counts support this clone. The chain combines TRBV6-5 with TRBJ2-3; TRBD2 agrees at 8 bases. Germline V CDR1 and CDR2: MNHEY, SVGAGI. V gave up 5 bases and J gave up 0 bases; unmatched junction bases: 4. The CDR3 is 15 amino acids. The DNA for the CDR3 is TGTGCCAGCAGTCTACTAGCGGAAAGCACAGATACGCAGTATTTT. This gives the protein CASSLLAESTDTQYF.

The chain couples TRBV30 to TRBJ2-3; TRBD2 aligns across 8 bases. This CDR3 region has 14 residues. J lost 8 bases, V lost 1 base, and 8 bases had no gene match. Per the germline V gene, CDR1 is GTSNPN and CDR2 is SVGIG (reference sequence). The DNA for the CDR3 is TGTGCCTGGAGTGGGCTAGCGGGCGCGGGTACGCAGTATTTT. Translating gives CAWSGLAGAGTQYF.

The chain is built from TRBV2 and TRBJ1-5, with TRBD1 as a possible D gene (5 bases). The germline V gene has CDR1 SNHLY and CDR2 FYNNEI. CDR3 length: 13 residues. V was shortened by 8 bases and J by 2 bases, with 10 bases between the two germline ends. The CDR3 DNA reads as TGTGCCAGCCGGCAGGGACGCAATCAGCCCCAGCATTTT. Protein: CASRQGRNQPQHF. The complete variable domain, with remaining parts taken from reference TRBV2 and TRBJ1-5, reads EPEVTQTPSHQVTQMGQEVILRCVPISNHLYFYWYRQILGQKVEFLVSFYNNEISEKSEIFDDQFSVERPDGSNFTLKIRSTKLEDSAMYFCASRQGRNQPQHFGDGTRLSIL.